The 16 T cell receptor beta chains below come from one sample, sequenced in a study of post-analysis software for immune sequencing data. Findings and caveats of the study: Higher frequency in patients than in controls was seen for roughly five TRBV segments, with TRBV5-6, TRBV5-1 and TRBV20-1 among them.

Incorporated into the TCR beta cDNA libraries were unique molecular identifiers, which served to reduce PCR and sequencing biases. TCRdb called the PCR reads again in MiXCR, with one record for every CDR3 protein. Counted here are roughly 650,000 distinct CDR3 sequences, 55% to 60% occurring once; the ten biggest clones make up 11%. Their antigen targets remain unknown. Sequences were obtained from blood. The receptors were gathered from a girl aged 2 to 10 with multiple sclerosis.

DNA for the CDR3: TGCAGCGTTGCCCTCGGGGGGAGCAATCAGCCCCAGCATTTT. Protein: CSVALGGSNQPQHF. The chain combines TRBV29-1 with TRBJ1-5; possibly TRBD1 for D (5 bases). Germline V gene sequence: CDR1 SQVTM, CDR2 ANQGSEA. Trimming took off 4 bases at V and 1 base at J, with 11 bases between the two ends. The CDR3 has 14 residues. Complete variable domain (other parts from reference TRBV29-1 and TRBJ1-5): SAVISQKPSRDICQRGTSLTIQCQVDSQVTMMFWYRQQPGQSLTLIATANQGSEATYESGFVIDKFPISRPNLTFSTLTVSNMSPEDSSIYLCSVALGGSNQPQHFGDGTRLSIL.

This chain uses TRBV12-3 or TRBV12-4 with TRBJ1-1; 8 nucleotides agree with TRBD1. Trimming took 5 bases from V and 6 from J; bases not matched to a gene: 14. This CDR3 is 16 amino acids long. Here the CDR3 reads CASSHGQGRFGAEAFF. The CDR3 nucleotides are TGTGCCAGCAGTCACGGACAGGGCCGATTCGGCGCTGAAGCTTTCTTT.

J is TRBJ2-2 and V is TRBV14; D tentatively reads TRBD1 or TRBD2 (6 bases each). Looked up from germline, CDR1 is SGHDN and CDR2 is FVKESK. The CDR3 length is 14 residues. V was shortened by 6 bases and J by 7 bases, with 15 bases between the two germline ends. The CDR3 nucleotides are TGTGCCAGCAGGTTACGGCGGGACATCGGGGAGCTGTTTTTT. Its protein product is CASRLRRDIGELFF.

The chain couples TRBV7-9 to TRBJ2-3; 10 nucleotides match TRBD1. Germline-derived CDR1 and CDR2 are SEHNR and FQNEAQ (reference sequence). Trimming cost V 5 bases and J 4 bases; bases outside gene matches: 12. This CDR3 region has 17 residues. CDR3 loop: CASSVTPGQGFADTQYF. The CDR3 nucleotides are TGTGCCAGCAGCGTCACACCGGGACAGGGGTTCGCAGATACGCAGTATTTT.

The DNA of the CDR3 is TGTGCCAGCAGTTTCCTCAGACTGCCCACCGGGGAGCTGTTTTTT. It translates to CASSFLRLPTGELFF. The gene calls are TRBV28 and TRBJ2-2; no definite D call. The CDR3 has 15 amino acids. The germline CDR1 and CDR2 sequences are MDHEN and SYDVKM. The V end lost 3 bases, the J end lost 4 bases, and 12 bases lay between the germline ends.

The rearrangement uses TRBV12-3 or TRBV12-4 and TRBJ2-4; 7 positions match TRBD1. This CDR3 has 16 residues. V shed 4 bases, J shed 2 bases, and the junction held 8 bases outside the gene matches. CDR3 in amino acids: CASSSRQGRSKNIQYF. CDR3 sequence (DNA): TGTGCCAGCAGTTCCAGACAGGGTAGATCCAAAAACATTCAGTACTTC.

Here the CDR3 reads CASKEGEKLFF. The CDR3, as DNA: TGTGCCAGCAAGGAGGGAGAAAAACTGTTTTTT. The J gene is TRBJ1-4, the V gene TRBV27; D remains ambiguous. The CDR3 runs to 11 residues. Germline V gene sequence: CDR1 MNHEY, CDR2 SMNVEV (reference sequence). The V end was cut by 7 bases, the J end by 8 bases, with 8 bases between.

The rearrangement joins TRBV20-1 to TRBJ1-2; TRBD1 agrees at 7 bases. There are 14 residues in the CDR3. Per the germline V gene, CDR1 is DFQATT and CDR2 is SNEGSKA (reference sequence). J lost 4 bases, V lost 1 base, and 6 bases had no gene match. CDR3 nucleotide sequence: TGCAGTGCTAGAGGGTCAGCAGGGGGCTATGGCTACACCTTC. Translation gives CSARGSAGGYGYTF.

The chain is built from TRBV4-3 and TRBJ1-1; a possible D gene is TRBD1 (5 bases). The V gene's germline CDR1 is LGHNA and CDR2 YSLEER. Trimming took off 0 bases at V and 4 bases at J, with 15 bases between the two ends. CDR3 length equals 16 residues. The CDR3 DNA reads as TGCGCCAGCAGCCAAGAAGCAGGGTGGGTGTTCACTGAAGCTTTCTTT. This sequence encodes CASSQEAGWVFTEAFF.

The chain is built from TRBV10-3 and TRBJ2-7; D might be TRBD1 (6 bases). This CDR3 is built from 12 residues. The V gene's germline CDR1 is ENHRY and CDR2 SYGVKD. Trimming removed 0 bases at V and 7 bases at J, with 7 bases between. The CDR3: CAISESRGEQYF. DNA for the CDR3: TGTGCCATCAGTGAGTCTAGGGGGGAGCAGTACTTC.

This clonotype was seen more than once but under ten times. The chain links TRBV5-6 to TRBJ2-2, with D hard to call. CDR1 is SGHDT and CDR2 is YYEEEE in the germline V gene. The V and J ends lost 0 bases and 7 bases respectively, with 13 bases between them. The CDR3 covers 15 residues. The DNA for the CDR3 is TGTGCCAGCAGCTTGGTAGAGCCGATGAGCGGGGAGCTGTTTTTT. This gives the protein CASSLVEPMSGELFF.

The chain uses TRBV27 and TRBJ2-5, with 7 bases lining up with TRBD2. The CDR3 is 14 residues long. Germline assignment: CDR1 MNHEY and CDR2 SMNVEV (reference sequence). Trimming at V came to 8 bases and at J to 3 bases, leaving 9 bases not matched to a gene. The CDR3 spells CASDRWGGEETQYF. DNA for the CDR3: TGTGCCAGCGACCGATGGGGGGGGGAAGAGACCCAGTACTTC.

The chain couples TRBV4-2 to TRBJ2-1, with D possibly matching TRBD2 (6 bases). There are 13 residues in the CDR3. Germline V CDR1 and CDR2: LGHNA, YNFKEQ. Trimming pared 4 bases from V and 10 bases from J, leaving 14 bases between. CDR3 residues: CASSPLGGSEQFF. The CDR3 nucleotides read TGTGCCAGCAGCCCCCTGGGGGGTTCAGAGCAGTTCTTC.

The chain combines TRBV5-1 with TRBJ1-2; 11 positions match TRBD1. V lost 3 bases, J lost 2 bases, and 6 bases stayed unmatched. Germline values: CDR1 SGHRS, CDR2 YFSETQ. The CDR3 runs to 16 residues. As DNA, the CDR3 is TGCGCCAGCAGCTCGGACCGGGACAGGGGGAACTATGGCTACACCTTC. Its translation: CASSSDRDRGNYGYTF.

This chain connects TRBV20-1 to TRBJ2-1, with 11 bases matching TRBD2. The CDR3 runs to 18 residues. Trimming took 0 bases from V and 7 from J; bases not matched to a gene: 14. In germline, CDR1 is DFQATT, CDR2 SNEGSKA (reference sequence). This chain's CDR3 is CSARDGHKRSGRVNEQFF. In DNA, the CDR3 is TGCAGTGCTAGAGATGGGCATAAGCGTAGCGGGAGGGTTAATGAGCAGTTCTTC.

The CDR3 coding sequence is TGTGCCAGCAGCCCCACCGGGGTTTCCTACGAGCAGTACTTC. Translation: CASSPTGVSYEQYF. The genes are TRBV7-9 and TRBJ2-7, with a tentative D call TRBD2 (5 bases). This CDR3 is 14 amino acids long. Germline V gene lookup returns CDR1 SEHNR and CDR2 FQNEAQ (reference sequence). V was trimmed by 5 bases and J by 1 base, leaving 12 bases between them.